This TCR beta chain was recorded in a study of CD8+ T cells in alopecia areata (dated by TCRdb to 2016 to 2019). Turning to the overall study: Treated patients were enrolled in an open-label pilot trial of oral tofacitinib at 5 to 10 mg twice daily for moderate-to-severe alopecia areata. Tofacitinib was given for 6 to 18 months, followed by 6 months of follow-up off drug to assess delayed response and recurrence. For the treated patients, the SALT score, which quantifies what percentage of scalp surface area is affected, served as the measure of disease severity. To study T cell clonal expansion in alopecia areata, the researchers applied high-throughput TCRbeta sequencing to both the C3H/HeJ mouse model and human patients. On the human side, TCRbeta sequencing was run on scalp tissue and on sorted CD4+ and CD8+ peripheral blood T cells from healthy controls and from alopecia areata patients with either patchy or totalis/universalis disease. Tofacitinib-treated patients had biopsies at baseline and at 4 and 24 weeks of treatment, with a later scalp biopsy in several patients. Scalp clonality was compared across normal scalp (n=4), patchy alopecia areata scalp (n=8), and alopecia totalis/universalis scalp (n=8). RNA came from the PAXgene miRNA kit for fixed scalp, the miRNeasy kit for PBMCs, and the RNeasy kit for mouse skin. Amplification of TCRbeta CDR3 regions was done by immunoSEQ multiplex PCR using 35 Vbeta forward primers and 13 Jbeta reverse primers.

Cut back by 5 bases and 4 bases, the V and J ends lie 12 bases apart. The germline V gene encodes CDR1 PRHDT and CDR2 FYEKMQ (reference sequence). From the cysteine through the phenylalanine, the CDR3 covers 14 amino acids. The read is trimmed to its CDR3 DNA, 42 bases read in frame from base 1. General conclusions and limits of the study: Because the treated cohort was small and included a single nonresponder, larger studies are needed to assess links between baseline CD8+ expansion and response. TCR sequences shared between patients were less clear than in mice, possibly partly because of HLA diversity in the patient population. Tofacitinib significantly lowered scalp clonality and the number of expanded CD8+ clones among the top 100 scalp clones. During tofacitinib treatment, many expanded lesional clones stuck around in both scalp and blood, and this persistence may partly explain why relapse happens after treatment is stopped. Unlike mouse skin, where gammadelta T cells dominate, normal human skin contains resident alphabeta T cells that get sequenced too, which complicates analysis of the scalp TCR repertoire. Compared with normal scalp, lesional scalp, particularly in alopecia totalis/universalis, had higher clonality and more expanded CD8+ clones, which suggests antigenic drive.

The library was prepared using the immunoSEQ multiplex PCR assay. To provide template for TCR sequencing, every sample had RNA extracted and reverse transcribed into cDNA. SuperScript III was used to make first-strand cDNA, primed with a 2:1 mix of oligo-dT and random hexamers. A synthetic immune receptor repertoire was used to measure amplification bias, and any remaining bias was corrected computationally. In the authors' own workflow: Raw reads were preprocessed for error removal, and CDR3 was defined according to IMGT conventions as running from the conserved cysteine to phenylalanine. Clonality was computed by normalizing Shannon entropy by log2 of the number of productive unique TCRs and subtracting the result from 1. Scalp TCRbeta sequences were cross-referenced with sorted blood CD4 and CD8 repertoires so that the CD4 or CD8 identity of scalp clones could be inferred. This immuneACCESS table, as held by TCRdb, lists in-frame sequences with V and J called but not all clones. Of the missing ones, under half trace to an unresolved V gene in checked studies; the others have no known cause. Clonal size and the V and J genes are those of that table, whereas D and trimming came from the DNA. This sample is represented by 75,000 to 80,000 clones; around 60% of them were singletons. The ten top clones hold less than 25% of the sample.

The time point label corresponds to: about 5 months on oral tofacitinib. Read against the paper, the sample's treatment or condition label means: oral pan-JAK inhibitor, 5-10 mg twice daily. From alopecia areata patients, peripheral blood was collected along with lesional scalp punch biopsies. After PBMCs were isolated by density centrifugation and stained for CD3, CD4 and CD8, a FACSAria was used to sort CD4+ and CD8+ T cells. About this clone: Its recognized antigen is unknown. The input lacks base qualities; no much larger clone sits a single base away.

The receptor was derived from a human donor with alopecia areata. In this chain, TRBV13 is recombined with TRBJ2-1; there is no confident call for the D gene. This material consisted of CD8+ T cells sorted from blood, taken at week 24, from a patient treated with tofacitinib. The DNA sequence reads TGTGCCAGCAGCGAGCAACAGCCGTACAATGAGCAGTTCTTC. Its amino acids are CASSEQQPYNEQFF. Extended through the reference TRBV13 and TRBJ2-1 proteins, this CDR3 yields the full variable domain: AAGVIQSPRHLIKEKRETATLKCYPIPRHDTVYWYQQGPGQDPQFLISFYEKMQSDKGSIPDRFSAQQFSDYHSELNMSSLELGDSALYFCASSEQQPYNEQFFGPGTRLTVL.